These T cell receptor beta chains were read from a single sample in a study of blood T cell repertoires in COVID-19. Clones were read by immunoSEQ multiplex PCR, and TCRdb kept only the in-frame ones, dropping some. The table shows about 260,000 clones, with approximately 90% occurring only once. Source material: peripheral blood. All receptors derive from a man in his 60s who had recovered from COVID-19. The CDR3 runs from the conserved cysteine through the conserved F or W. Fields, in order: CDR3 protein, CDR3 DNA, clone size, J gene, D gene, V gene. A D gene is named only where the DNA matches it firmly. Only some rows state a clone size, as once, few, many or a class for expanded clones.

CASSQYIHRAGDVETQYF	TGTGCCAGCAGCCAATACATACATCGAGCGGGCGACGTAGAGACCCAGTACTTC	.	TRBJ2-5	.	TRBV3-1/TRBV3-2
CASSRTDRGYEQYF	TGTGCCAGCTCACGTACGGACAGGGGCTACGAGCAGTACTTC	few	TRBJ2-7	TRBD1	TRBV18
CASSQSRGDTDTQYF	TGTGCCAGCAGCCAATCCCGGGGGGACACAGATACGCAGTATTTT	.	TRBJ2-3	TRBD2	TRBV4-2
CASSSQVPGGHETQYF	TGTGCCAGCAGCTCCCAGGTTCCGGGGGGCCACGAGACCCAGTACTTC	.	TRBJ2-5	.	TRBV28
CAGRGYYGYTF	TGTGCGGGCAGGGGTTACTATGGCTACACCTTC	.	TRBJ1-2	.	TRBV2
CASSLNSGQPQHF	TGTGCCAGCAGTTTAAACAGCGGGCAGCCCCAGCATTTT	.	TRBJ1-5	.	TRBV12-3/TRBV12-4
CASSLDGQRANYGYTF	TGTGCCAGCAGTTTGGATGGACAGAGAGCTAACTATGGCTACACCTTC	.	TRBJ1-2	.	TRBV27
CASTGQSYNSPLHF	TGTGCCAGTACCGGACAGAGTTATAATTCACCCCTCCACTTT	.	TRBJ1-6	.	TRBV27
CASSLEGQGAKNEQFF	TGCGCCAGCAGCTTGGAGGGACAGGGGGCAAAAAATGAGCAGTTCTTC	.	TRBJ2-1	TRBD1	TRBV5-1
CASSQGRSAGVYGYTF	TGTGCCAGCAGCCAAGGTCGGTCGGCGGGGGTCTATGGCTACACCTTC	.	TRBJ1-2	.	TRBV3-1/TRBV3-2
CASSLNRGREQYF	TGTGCCAGCAGCTTAAACAGGGGGCGGGAGCAGTACTTC	.	TRBJ2-7	TRBD1	TRBV7-2
CASSSDRAMIFEQFF	TGTGCCAGCAGCTCGGACAGAGCTATGATCTTTGAGCAGTTCTTC	once	TRBJ2-1	.	TRBV7-8
CASSDRYSNQPQHF	TGTGCCAGTAGCGACAGGTATAGCAATCAGCCCCAGCATTTT	.	TRBJ1-5	.	TRBV19
CASSIGWRPQETQYF	TGTGCCAGTAGTATTGGGTGGAGGCCCCAAGAGACCCAGTACTTC	few	TRBJ2-5	.	TRBV19
CATSRALAEQETQYF	TGTGCCACCAGCAGAGCCCTAGCGGAACAAGAGACCCAGTACTTC	once	TRBJ2-5	TRBD2	TRBV15
CATSYSPDLNTEAFF	TGTGCCACCAGTTATTCTCCTGACTTGAACACTGAAGCTTTCTTT	.	TRBJ1-1	.	TRBV24-1
CASSPQNPGVAQYF	TGCGCCAGCAGCCCCCAAAACCCGGGAGTGGCCCAGTACTTC	.	TRBJ2-5	.	TRBV5-1
CASSVGPPGVTYEQYF	TGTGCCAGCAGTGTAGGGCCCCCAGGGGTAACCTACGAGCAGTACTTC	.	TRBJ2-7	.	TRBV6-1
CASRSKDRGDYGYTF	TGTGCCAGCAGGTCCAAGGACAGGGGGGACTATGGCTACACCTTC	.	TRBJ1-2	TRBD1	TRBV11-2
CASSQDRGEDTQYF	TGTGCCAGCAGCCAAGATCGGGGGGAGGATACGCAGTATTTT	.	TRBJ2-3	TRBD2	TRBV4-2
CASSLGVPGQETQYF	TGCGCCAGCAGCTTGGGGGTCCCGGGGCAAGAGACCCAGTACTTC	once	TRBJ2-5	.	TRBV5-1
CASSLTGGTEAFF	TGTGCCAGCAGCTTAACCGGGGGCACTGAAGCTTTCTTT	.	TRBJ1-1	.	TRBV7-3
CASSLALGQEQYF	TGTGCCAGCAGTTTAGCACTGGGGCAGGAGCAGTACTTC	.	TRBJ2-7	.	TRBV12-3/TRBV12-4
CASTLRGRSTDTQYF	TGTGCCAGCACCCTCAGGGGACGGAGCACAGATACGCAGTATTTT	.	TRBJ2-3	.	TRBV27
CSVALGDRVDTEAFF	TGCAGCGTGGCTCTTGGGGACAGGGTGGATACTGAAGCTTTCTTT	.	TRBJ1-1	TRBD1	TRBV29-1
CAISEPTQGGSGNTIYF	TGTGCCATCAGTGAGCCGACGCAGGGGGGCTCTGGAAACACCATATATTTT	.	TRBJ1-3	TRBD1	TRBV10-3
CASSFRPTEAFF	TGTGCCAGCAGCTTCCGTCCGACTGAAGCTTTCTTT	.	TRBJ1-1	.	TRBV5-6
CASSYPPGGKNTEAFF	TGTGCCAGCAGTTACCCACCGGGAGGAAAGAACACTGAAGCTTTCTTT	.	TRBJ1-1	.	TRBV6-2/TRBV6-3
CASRQAGGTIGQYF	TGTGCCAGCAGACAAGCGGGGGGGACAATCGGGCAGTACTTC	once	TRBJ2-7	TRBD2	TRBV27
CASSSDWRGNSRGFFYEQYF	TGTGCCAGCAGTTCCGACTGGCGGGGGAACTCACGGGGCTTTTTCTACGAGCAGTACTTC	.	TRBJ2-7	TRBD2	TRBV27
CASSYTGGGSEQYF	TGTGCCAGCAGCTACACAGGGGGCGGATCCGAGCAGTACTTC	.	TRBJ2-7	TRBD1	TRBV7-3